This T cell receptor beta chain was sequenced in a study of T-cell reconstitution after alpha-beta-depleted transplantation in children. Germline V gene data show CDR1 as SGHRS and CDR2 as YFSETQ. The CDR3 runs 15 residues. V gave up 4 bases and J gave up 8 bases; unmatched junction bases: 6. Only a few counts were recorded for this clonotype. Unique molecular identifiers were incorporated when the TCRbeta library was constructed. Using its own MiXCR run on the PCR reads, TCRdb lists one record per CDR3 protein. This table has some 460,000 distinct CDR3 sequences, 15% to 20% appearing once. This receptor was taken from a boy in the first two years of life who had a stem cell transplant for Wiskott-Aldrich syndrome, so the T cells may come from the graft donor. The sample consisted of PBMCs, mostly from graft donor cells, taken 360 days after TCRalphabeta/CD19-depleted stem cell transplant. This chain connects TRBV5-1 to TRBJ2-1, with 13 bases matching TRBD2. The CDR3 coding sequence is TGCGCCAGCAGCCAACTAGCGGGAGGGTTCCATGAGCAGTTCTTC. Translation: CASSQLAGGFHEQFF. Combining the CDR3 with reference TRBV5-1 and TRBJ2-1 gives the whole variable domain KAGVTQTPRYLIKTRGQQVTLSCSPISGHRSVSWYQQTPGQGLQFLFEYFSETQRNKGNFPGRFSGRQFSNSRSEMNVSTLELGDSALYLCASSQLAGGFHEQFFGPGTRLTVL.